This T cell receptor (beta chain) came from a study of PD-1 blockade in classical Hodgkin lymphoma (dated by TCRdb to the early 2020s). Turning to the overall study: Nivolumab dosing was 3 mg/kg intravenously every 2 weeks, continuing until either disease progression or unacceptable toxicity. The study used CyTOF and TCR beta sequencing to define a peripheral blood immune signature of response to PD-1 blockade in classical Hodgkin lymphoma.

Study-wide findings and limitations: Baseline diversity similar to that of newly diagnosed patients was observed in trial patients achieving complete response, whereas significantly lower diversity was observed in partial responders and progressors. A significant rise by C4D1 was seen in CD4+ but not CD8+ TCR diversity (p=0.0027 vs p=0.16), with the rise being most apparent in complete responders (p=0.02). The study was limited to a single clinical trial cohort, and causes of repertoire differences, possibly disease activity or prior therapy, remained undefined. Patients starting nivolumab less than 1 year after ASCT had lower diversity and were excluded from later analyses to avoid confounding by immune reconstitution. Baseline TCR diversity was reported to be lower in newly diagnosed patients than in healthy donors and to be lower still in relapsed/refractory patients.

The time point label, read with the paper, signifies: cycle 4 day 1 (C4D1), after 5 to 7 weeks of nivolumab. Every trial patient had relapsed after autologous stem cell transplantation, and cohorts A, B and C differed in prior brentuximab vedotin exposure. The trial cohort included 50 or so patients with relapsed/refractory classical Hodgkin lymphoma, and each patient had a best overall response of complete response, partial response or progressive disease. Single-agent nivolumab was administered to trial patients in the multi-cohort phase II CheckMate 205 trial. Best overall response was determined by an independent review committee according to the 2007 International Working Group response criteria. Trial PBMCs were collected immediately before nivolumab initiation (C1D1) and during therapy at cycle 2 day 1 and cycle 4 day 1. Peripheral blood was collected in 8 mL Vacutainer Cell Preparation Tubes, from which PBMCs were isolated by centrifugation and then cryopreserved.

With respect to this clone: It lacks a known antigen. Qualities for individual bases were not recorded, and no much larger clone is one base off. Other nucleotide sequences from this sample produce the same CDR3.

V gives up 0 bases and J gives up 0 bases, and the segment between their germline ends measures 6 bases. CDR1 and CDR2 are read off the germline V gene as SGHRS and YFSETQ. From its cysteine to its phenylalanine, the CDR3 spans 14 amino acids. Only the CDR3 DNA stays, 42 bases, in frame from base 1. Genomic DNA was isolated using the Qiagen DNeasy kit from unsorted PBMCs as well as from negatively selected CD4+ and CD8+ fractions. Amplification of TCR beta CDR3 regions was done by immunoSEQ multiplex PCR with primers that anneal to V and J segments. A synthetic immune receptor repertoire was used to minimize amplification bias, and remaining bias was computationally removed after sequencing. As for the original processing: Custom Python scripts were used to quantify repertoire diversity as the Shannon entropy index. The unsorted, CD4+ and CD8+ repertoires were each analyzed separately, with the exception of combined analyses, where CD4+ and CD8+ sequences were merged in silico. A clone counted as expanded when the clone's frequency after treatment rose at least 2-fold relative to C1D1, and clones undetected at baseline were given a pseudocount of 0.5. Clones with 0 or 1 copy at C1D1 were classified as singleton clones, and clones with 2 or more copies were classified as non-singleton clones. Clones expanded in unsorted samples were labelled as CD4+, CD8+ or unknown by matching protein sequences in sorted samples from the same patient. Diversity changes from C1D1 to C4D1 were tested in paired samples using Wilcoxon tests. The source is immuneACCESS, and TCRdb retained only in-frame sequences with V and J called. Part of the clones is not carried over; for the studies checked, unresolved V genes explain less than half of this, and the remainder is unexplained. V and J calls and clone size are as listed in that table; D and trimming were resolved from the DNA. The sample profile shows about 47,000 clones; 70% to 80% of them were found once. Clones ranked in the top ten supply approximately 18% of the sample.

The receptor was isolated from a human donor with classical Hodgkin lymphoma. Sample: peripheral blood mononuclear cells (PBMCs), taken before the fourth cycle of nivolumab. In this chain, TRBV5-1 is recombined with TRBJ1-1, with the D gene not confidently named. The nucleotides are TGCGCCAGCAGCTTGGATAGCATGAACACTGAAGCTTTCTTT. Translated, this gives CASSLDSMNTEAFF.